The 32 T cell receptor beta chains below were found in one sample sequenced in a study of cytotoxic CD8 clonotypes in ibrutinib-treated CLL. The method was immunoSEQ multiplex PCR; TCRdb's version includes in-frame clones alone and lacks a portion of them. The data contain roughly 300,000 clones, 65% to 85% of them singletons. The specimen comprised PBMCs, sampled at disease progression, from a patient treated with ibrutinib. These receptors were obtained from a human donor with chronic lymphocytic leukemia.

This clone was detected only once. This rearrangement joins TRBV11-2 to TRBJ2-7; the D is unclear. There are 14 residues in the CDR3. Trimming stripped 5 bases from V and 6 bases from J, with 17 bases between. Germline CDR1 and CDR2: SGHAT and FQNNGV. The CDR3 loop reads CASSPLFVTGEQYF. Here the CDR3 DNA reads TGTGCCAGCAGCCCCCTATTTGTCACCGGCGAGCAGTACTTC.

The chain couples TRBV6-6 to TRBJ1-4, with D uncertain. V was trimmed by 5 bases and J by 8 bases, leaving 12 bases between them. The CDR3 has 13 residues. Germline assignment: CDR1 MNHNY and CDR2 SVGAGI (reference sequence). This CDR3 reads CASSIPLEEKLFF. Here the CDR3 DNA reads TGTGCCAGCAGTATCCCCCTAGAAGAAAAACTGTTTTTT.

The CDR3 DNA reads as TGTGCCAGCAGGGGGGGCGCAAGGGAAAAACTGTTTTTT. Protein: CASRGGAREKLFF. The V call is TRBV28, the J call TRBJ1-4; D possibly corresponds to TRBD1 (6 bases). V was pared by 6 bases and J by 8 bases, with 13 bases between. This CDR3 region has 13 residues. Germline CDR1 is MDHEN and CDR2 is SYDVKM.

The chain carries TRBV7-2 and TRBJ1-2; D perhaps matches TRBD1 (6 bases). The germline V gene encodes CDR1 SGHTA and CDR2 FQGNSA. This CDR3 comprises 17 residues. V was shortened by 3 bases and J by 1 base, with 18 bases between the two germline ends. The CDR3 nucleotides are TGTGCCAGCAGCTTTCCTCAGGGGACGGTGGTTAACTATGGCTACACCTTC. Translating it yields CASSFPQGTVVNYGYTF.

The J gene is TRBJ1-4, the V gene TRBV5-4, with 7 bases fitting TRBD1. This CDR3 is built from 14 residues. Germline-derived CDR1 and CDR2 are SGHNT and YYREEE (reference sequence). The V and J ends lost 3 bases and 7 bases, in that order; junction bases with no gene match: 6. The CDR3 region has the DNA TGTGCCAGCAGCTCCGGACAGGTTGGTGAAAAACTGTTTTTT. Residues: CASSSGQVGEKLFF. The full variable domain, with the rest looked up from reference TRBV5-4 and TRBJ1-4, is ETGVTQSPTHLIKTRGQQVTLRCSSQSGHNTVSWYQQALGQGPQFIFQYYREEENGRGNFPPRFSGLQFPNYSSELNVNALELDDSALYLCASSSGQVGEKLFFGSGTQLSVL.

The chain recombines TRBV5-4 with TRBJ2-3; no clear D. CDR1 is SGHNT and CDR2 is YYREEE in the germline V gene (reference sequence). V dropped 2 bases and J dropped 2 bases, with 18 bases sitting between them. The CDR3 loop spans 17 amino acids. This CDR3 reads CASSFESYPAPTDTQYF. In DNA form, the CDR3 reads TGTGCCAGCAGCTTCGAAAGCTACCCCGCCCCCACAGATACGCAGTATTTT. Supplemented by reference TRBV5-4 and TRBJ2-3, the full variable domain reads ETGVTQSPTHLIKTRGQQVTLRCSSQSGHNTVSWYQQALGQGPQFIFQYYREEENGRGNFPPRFSGLQFPNYSSELNVNALELDDSALYLCASSFESYPAPTDTQYFGPGTRLTVL.

The chain has TRBV27 and TRBJ2-7, with 8 positions matching TRBD1. The V gene end was trimmed by 5 bases and the J gene end by 4 bases; junction bases not matched to a gene: 4. The germline V gene encodes CDR1 MNHEY and CDR2 SMNVEV (reference sequence). The CDR3 length is 13 residues. The CDR3 is CASSPTGAYEQYF. The CDR3 DNA sequence: TGTGCCAGCAGTCCGACAGGGGCTTACGAGCAGTACTTC.

This clone turned up a few times. The rearrangement links TRBV7-3 to TRBJ2-7; no firm D call. The V end lost 0 bases, the J end lost 3 bases, and 6 bases lay between the germline ends. The CDR3 runs to 13 residues. From germline, CDR1 is SGHTA and CDR2 FQGTGA. CDR3 residues: CASSLTSDYEQYF. CDR3 nucleotide sequence: TGTGCCAGCAGCTTAACGAGCGACTACGAGCAGTACTTC.

The chain employs TRBV5-6 and TRBJ1-2; TRBD1 aligns across 7 bases. V was pared by 0 bases and J by 1 base, with 9 bases of the junction left unmatched. The CDR3 sequence is 17 residues long. Germline assignment: CDR1 SGHDT and CDR2 YYEEEE. CDR3 DNA sequence: TGTGCCAGCAGCTTGGATGGCAGGGGGGCTTTTAACTATGGCTACACCTTC. Amino acid sequence: CASSLDGRGAFNYGYTF.

The chain joins TRBV7-2 to TRBJ1-2; no definite D call. The germline V and J ends were trimmed by 5 bases and 0 bases, with 13 bases remaining between them. The CDR3 spans 15 residues. Germline V lookup: CDR1 SGHTA, CDR2 FQGNSA. The CDR3 region is CASSRPEVANYGYTF. The DNA of the CDR3 is TGTGCCAGCAGCCGACCCGAGGTAGCTAACTATGGCTACACCTTC.

This clone was detected a few times. V and J are TRBV29-1 and TRBJ1-2; D might be TRBD1 (5 bases). Germline V gene sequence: CDR1 SQVTM, CDR2 ANQGSEA. This CDR3 spans 11 amino acids. V was trimmed by 5 bases and J by 13 bases, leaving 17 bases between them. This CDR3 is CSVPPRGGGTF. The CDR3 region has the DNA TGCAGCGTTCCCCCACGGGGCGGCGGCACCTTC.

This chain uses TRBV11-2 with TRBJ2-7; no clear D. Germline CDR1 SGHAT, CDR2 FQNNGV. V lost 2 bases and J lost 0, with 11 bases in between. The CDR3 has 15 residues. CDR3 in amino acids: CASSLPLPRSYEQYF. CDR3 DNA: TGTGCCAGCAGCTTACCACTACCCCGCTCCTACGAGCAGTACTTC.

V and J are TRBV5-6 and TRBJ2-1; 15 nucleotides match TRBD2. The CDR3 has 17 residues. Germline V CDR1 and CDR2: SGHDT, YYEEEE. V shed 4 bases and J 3 bases; nucleotides not matched to a gene: 5. The CDR3 sequence: CASSRTSGGASYNEQFF. The DNA of the CDR3 is TGTGCCAGCAGCAGGACTAGCGGGGGGGCGAGCTACAATGAGCAGTTCTTC. Looking up the rest from reference TRBV5-6 and TRBJ2-1 gives the full variable domain: DAGVTQSPTHLIKTRGQQVTLRCSPKSGHDTVSWYQQALGQGPQFIFQYYEEEERQRGNFPDRFSGHQFPNYSSELNVNALLLGDSALYLCASSRTSGGASYNEQFFGPGTRLTVL.

The chain joins TRBV2 to TRBJ2-3; D remains unclear. This CDR3 has 13 residues. The germline gives CDR1 SNHLY, CDR2 FYNNEI. Trimming took off 0 bases at V and 6 bases at J, with 7 bases between the two ends. The CDR3 region has the DNA TGTGCCAGCAGTGAAGCAGGCGTGGATACGCAGTATTTT. Translated: CASSEAGVDTQYF.

V gene TRBV4-3 combines with J gene TRBJ2-1, with D maybe TRBD2 (7 bases). With 3 bases removed from V and 5 bases from J, the gap between germline ends came to 23 bases. This CDR3 is 18 amino acids long. Germline V gene data show CDR1 as LGHNA and CDR2 as YSLEER. CDR3 nucleotides: TGCGCCAGCAGCCATACACCACCAAAAGGGGGGGCCCACAATGAGCAGTTCTTC. Encoded protein: CASSHTPPKGGAHNEQFF.

This chain joins TRBV19 and TRBJ2-7, with 9 bases matching TRBD2. CDR3 length equals 16 residues. J lost 3 bases, V lost 3 bases, and 9 bases had no gene match. The germline CDR1 and CDR2 sequences are LNHDA and SQIVND (reference sequence). The CDR3 DNA follows: TGTGCCAGTAGTATCCCCGGCGCTAGCGGGAACTACGAGCAGTACTTC. This translates into CASSIPGASGNYEQYF.

V usage is TRBV29-1 and J usage is TRBJ1-2, with D unclear. The V gene lost 0 bases and the J gene lost 6 bases, with 5 bases spanning the gap. Per the germline V gene, CDR1 is SQVTM and CDR2 is ANQGSEA. The CDR3 is 11 amino acids. CDR3 residues: CSVEDQDGYTF. The CDR3 coding sequence is TGCAGCGTTGAAGATCAGGATGGCTACACCTTC. The full variable domain, in which reference TRBV29-1 and TRBJ1-2 provide the parts outside the CDR3, is SAVISQKPSRDICQRGTSLTIQCQVDSQVTMMFWYRQQPGQSLTLIATANQGSEATYESGFVIDKFPISRPNLTFSTLTVSNMSPEDSSIYLCSVEDQDGYTFGSGTRLTVV.

The genes are TRBV6-1 and TRBJ1-1, with D possibly matching TRBD1 (5 bases). This CDR3 contains 14 residues. The germline V gene has CDR1 MNHNS and CDR2 SASEGT. Deletions cut 8 bases from V and 2 bases from J, with 15 bases between. DNA of the CDR3: TGTGCCAGCGGATCCGACAGAGATAACACTGAAGCTTTCTTT. The encoded protein is CASGSDRDNTEAFF.

V and J are TRBV7-9 and TRBJ1-1, with D possibly TRBD1 on 6 matching bases. This CDR3 is 15 amino acids long. Per germline, CDR1 SEHNR and CDR2 FQNEAQ (reference sequence). Trimming pared 4 bases from V and 0 bases from J, leaving 12 bases between. The CDR3, as DNA: TGTGCCAGCAGCTCCGGGGACACAATGAACACTGAAGCTTTCTTT. Translating gives CASSSGDTMNTEAFF.

This chain links TRBV2 with TRBJ2-7; D not certain. The V and J ends lost 6 bases and 2 bases respectively, with 17 bases between them. This CDR3 is built from 15 residues. Per the germline V gene, CDR1 is SNHLY and CDR2 is FYNNEI. The chain's CDR3 is CASRETKPNPYEQYF. In DNA form, the CDR3 reads TGTGCCAGCAGGGAAACTAAACCGAACCCCTACGAGCAGTACTTC.

J is TRBJ1-3 and V is TRBV28; TRBD1 is a possible D gene (6 bases). V lost 7 bases and J 0 bases, leaving 25 bases between the germline ends. The germline V gene has CDR1 MDHEN and CDR2 SYDVKM. This CDR3 spans 19 amino acids. The CDR3 protein is CASTLRGVTPPGSGNTIYF. CDR3 DNA: TGTGCCAGCACCTTAAGGGGGGTTACACCACCGGGCTCTGGAAACACCATATATTTT. Complete variable domain (other parts from reference TRBV28 and TRBJ1-3): DVKVTQSSRYLVKRTGEKVFLECVQDMDHENMFWYRQDPGLGLRLIYFSYDVKMKEKGDIPEGYSVSREKKERFSLILESASTNQTSMYLCASTLRGVTPPGSGNTIYFGEGSWLTVV.

This clone was observed a few times. This sequence joins TRBV1 and TRBJ2-7. TRBV1 is labeled a pseudogene. The CDR3 covers 11 residues. CDR3 nucleotide sequence: TGCACCAGCAGCCAAAGCTACGAGCAGTACTTC. Translated, it gives CTSSQSYEQYF.

J is TRBJ2-7 and V is TRBV27, with TRBD2 matching over 8 bases. Looked up from germline, CDR1 is MNHEY and CDR2 is SMNVEV (reference sequence). V trimming: 3 bases; J trimming: 3 bases; junction bases outside the gene matches: 1. This CDR3 has 13 amino acids. The CDR3: CASSLRGDYEQYF. DNA of the CDR3: TGTGCCAGCAGTTTGCGGGGGGACTACGAGCAGTACTTC.

This clone was seen just once. The rearrangement links TRBV7-9 to TRBJ1-1; 7 nucleotides match TRBD1. J was trimmed by 5 bases and V by 4 bases; bases with no gene match: 10. The germline V gene has CDR1 SEHNR and CDR2 FQNEAQ (reference sequence). This CDR3 is built from 15 residues. CDR3 sequence: CASSSNRDSRTEAFF. The CDR3 DNA is TGTGCCAGCAGCTCCAACCGGGACAGTCGAACTGAAGCTTTCTTT.

The rearrangement links TRBV20-1 to TRBJ2-7, with D uncertain. V lost 6 bases and J lost 5, with 11 bases in between. CDR1 is DFQATT and CDR2 is SNEGSKA in the germline V gene (reference sequence). The CDR3 is 11 amino acids. CDR3 DNA: TGCAGTGCGATGACCCGGGACGAGCAGTACTTC. Translating gives CSAMTRDEQYF.

This clone has just a few counts. The chain uses TRBV9 and TRBJ2-2; 7 bases are shared with TRBD2. Germline lookup yields CDR1 SGDLS and CDR2 YYNGEE. The J segment lost 7 bases and the V segment lost 4 bases, leaving 10 bases of the junction unmatched. This CDR3 spans 15 amino acids. The CDR3 loop reads CASSTTSAGIGELFF. Here the CDR3 DNA reads TGTGCCAGCAGCACCACTAGCGCCGGTATCGGGGAGCTGTTTTTT. Together with reference TRBV9 and TRBJ2-2, the CDR3 gives the full variable domain: DSGVTQTPKHLITATGQRVTLRCSPRSGDLSVYWYQQSLDQGLQFLIQYYNGEERAKGNILERFSAQQFPDLHSELNLSSLELGDSALYFCASSTTSAGIGELFFGEGSRLTVL.

CDR3: CASSNWTGYYEQYF. The CDR3 nucleotides are TGTGCCAGTAGTAATTGGACAGGTTACTACGAGCAGTACTTC. The chain employs TRBV19 and TRBJ2-7, with 7 bases fitting TRBD1. CDR1 is LNHDA, CDR2 SQIVND, per germline (reference sequence). The CDR3 is made up of 14 amino acids. Losses at the gene ends were 4 bases for V and 3 bases for J; bases not matched to a gene: 6.

This chain connects TRBV4-1 to TRBJ1-2, with D perhaps matching TRBD1 (5 bases). The CDR3 contains 15 residues. Germline-derived CDR1 and CDR2 are MGHRA and YSYEKL. The V gene lost 2 bases and the J gene lost 4 bases, with 14 bases spanning the gap. The DNA for the CDR3 is TGCGCCAGCAGCCAACCCGGGACTCAAGGCTATGGCTACACCTTC. This encodes CASSQPGTQGYGYTF.

This chain links TRBV6-4 with TRBJ1-6; tentatively, D is TRBD1 (5 bases). This CDR3 has 13 amino acids. V dropped 5 bases and J dropped 7 bases, with 9 bases sitting between them. Per the germline V gene, CDR1 is MRHNA and CDR2 is SNTAGT. The CDR3 nucleotides are TGTGCCAGCAGTTCCAGGGAGAATTCACCCCTCCACTTT. This codes for CASSSRENSPLHF.

Comment on this clone: The sample holds other DNA sequences that translate to the same CDR3. The genes are TRBV6-5 and TRBJ2-2; D is unclear. Trimming stripped 2 bases from V and 6 bases from J, with 4 bases between. Per the germline V gene, CDR1 is MNHEY and CDR2 is SVGAGI. The CDR3 loop spans 12 amino acids. The CDR3, as DNA: TGTGCCAGCAGTTACGGAGCCGGGGAGCTGTTTTTT. This translates into CASSYGAGELFF.

The rearrangement links TRBV9 to TRBJ2-1, with D possibly TRBD2 on 6 matching bases. Trimming removed 0 bases from V and 2 bases from J, with 15 bases in between. The germline CDR1 and CDR2 sequences are SGDLS and YYNGEE. The CDR3 covers 17 residues. CDR3 sequence: CASSVETAGGPYNEQFF. The CDR3 coding sequence is TGTGCCAGCAGCGTAGAAACAGCGGGTGGCCCCTACAATGAGCAGTTCTTC.

The chain is built from TRBV5-4 and TRBJ1-1; D call uncertain. This CDR3 is 15 amino acids long. V dropped 0 bases and J dropped 4 bases, with 13 bases sitting between them. From germline, CDR1 is SGHNT and CDR2 YYREEE (reference sequence). The CDR3 DNA reads TGTGCCAGCAGCTTGGAGGGTCAGCTCGGCACTGAAGCTTTCTTT. This codes for CASSLEGQLGTEAFF.